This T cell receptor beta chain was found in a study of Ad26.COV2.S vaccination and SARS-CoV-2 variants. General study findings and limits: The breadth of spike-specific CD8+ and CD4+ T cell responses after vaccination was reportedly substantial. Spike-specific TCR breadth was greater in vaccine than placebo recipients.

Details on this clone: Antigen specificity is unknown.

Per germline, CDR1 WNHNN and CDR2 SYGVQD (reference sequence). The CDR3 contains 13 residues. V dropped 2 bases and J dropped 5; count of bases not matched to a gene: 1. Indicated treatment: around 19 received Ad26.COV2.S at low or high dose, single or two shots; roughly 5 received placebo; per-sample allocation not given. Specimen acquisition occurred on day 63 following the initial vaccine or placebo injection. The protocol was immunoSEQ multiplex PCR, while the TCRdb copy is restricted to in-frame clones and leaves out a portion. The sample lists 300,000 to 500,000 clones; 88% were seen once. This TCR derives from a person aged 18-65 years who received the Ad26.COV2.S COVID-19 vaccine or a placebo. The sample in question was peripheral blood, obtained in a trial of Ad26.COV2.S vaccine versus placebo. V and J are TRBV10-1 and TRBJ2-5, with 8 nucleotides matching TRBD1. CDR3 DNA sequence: TGCGCCAGCAGTGAGGCAGGGGGCGAGACCCAGTACTTC. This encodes CASSEAGGETQYF.